These T cell receptor beta chains were read from a single sample in a study of T cell responses to AZD1222 COVID-19 vaccine. The repertoire was sequenced with immunoSEQ multiplex PCR; TCRdb's copy has only in-frame clones and lacks some. The sample contains under 130,000 clones, 88% of which appear only once. Sequenced material: peripheral blood, taken on day 0 of AZD1222 vaccination. The receptors originated from an adult in good health. Each CDR3 is given with its conserved first and last residue. A D gene is named only where the DNA matches it firmly. Clone size is not always given. Where it is, it says once, few, many or a class for expanded clones.

TRBV29-1	-	TRBD1	TRBJ1-2	CSVGEGAGGYTF	TGCAGCGTTGGTGAGGGGGCTGGTGGCTACACCTTC
TRBV19	-	-	TRBJ1-4	CASSLNNEKLFF	TGTGCCAGTAGTTTAAATAATGAAAAACTGTTTTTT
TRBV5-4	-	TRBD2	TRBJ2-2	CASSWGEGRTGELFF	TGTGCCAGCAGCTGGGGGGAGGGAAGGACCGGGGAGCTGTTTTTT
TRBV5-4	-	-	TRBJ2-7	CASSSGLAEDEQYF	TGTGCCAGCAGCTCCGGACTGGCGGAGGACGAGCAGTACTTC
TRBV10-3	-	-	TRBJ1-2	CATRGGEAYGYTF	TGTGCCACCCGGGGAGGGGAGGCCTATGGCTACACCTTC
TRBV3-1/TRBV3-2	few	TRBD2	TRBJ2-1	CASSPVAGTANEQFF	TGTGCCAGCAGCCCGGTAGCGGGAACGGCCAATGAGCAGTTCTTC
TRBV4-1	-	-	TRBJ1-5	CASSQRQGGEPQHF	TGCGCCAGCAGCCAAAGGCAGGGTGGGGAGCCCCAGCATTTT
TRBV7-2	few	-	TRBJ2-1	CASSPFSGSSYNEQFF	TGTGCCAGCAGCCCCTTCTCGGGCAGCTCCTACAATGAGCAGTTCTTC
TRBV2	hyperexpanded	-	TRBJ1-5	CASSEEGTGSQPQHF	TGTGCCAGCAGTGAGGAGGGGACGGGTAGTCAGCCCCAGCATTTT
TRBV5-4	-	TRBD2	TRBJ2-7	CASSQPGLAGVPGEQYF	TGTGCCAGCAGCCAACCGGGACTAGCGGGAGTCCCAGGCGAGCAGTACTTC
TRBV7-9	-	TRBD2	TRBJ2-5	CASSPGLADPQETQYF	TGTGCCAGCAGCCCGGGACTAGCGGACCCTCAAGAGACCCAGTACTTC
TRBV4-1	-	-	TRBJ2-3	CASSQESGLGTDTQYF	TGCGCCAGCAGCCAAGAATCAGGTCTAGGAACAGATACGCAGTATTTT
TRBV7-6	once	TRBD1	TRBJ2-7	CASSLGGTVFEQYF	TGTGCCAGCAGCTTAGGAGGGACAGTATTCGAGCAGTACTTC
TRBV7-8	-	-	TRBJ2-2	CASSFSELSGELFF	TGTGCCAGCAGCTTCTCGGAACTATCGGGGGAGCTGTTTTTT
TRBV6-5	-	-	TRBJ1-2	CASRGGGNYGYTF	TGTGCCAGCAGGGGGGGAGGGAACTATGGCTACACCTTC
TRBV28	-	-	TRBJ1-5	CASSLLTDNQPQHF	TGTGCCAGCAGTTTACTGACCGACAATCAGCCCCAGCATTTT
TRBV4-3	once	TRBD2	TRBJ2-1	CASSPGRSTYNEQFF	TGCGCCAGCAGCCCCGGGAGGTCGACCTACAATGAGCAGTTCTTC
TRBV10-3	-	TRBD2	TRBJ2-1	CATGTSGSYNEQFF	TGTGCCACGGGGACTAGCGGCTCCTACAATGAGCAGTTCTTC
TRBV7-8	-	TRBD2	TRBJ2-7	CASSPSGGEQYF	TGTGCCAGCAGCCCAAGCGGGGGCGAGCAGTACTTC
TRBV19	-	-	TRBJ1-3	CASSIKVFSGNTIYF	TGTGCCAGTAGTATAAAGGTGTTCTCTGGAAACACCATATATTTT
TRBV18	-	TRBD1	TRBJ1-2	CASSETGGYGYTF	TGTGCCAGCTCAGAGACAGGGGGTTATGGCTACACCTTC
TRBV20-1	few	-	TRBJ1-1	CSAHGNTEAFF	TGCAGTGCCCACGGGAACACTGAAGCTTTCTTT
TRBV6-4	-	-	TRBJ2-3	CASSGGSTDTQYF	TGTGCCAGCAGTGGCGGGAGCACAGATACGCAGTATTTT
TRBV28	-	-	TRBJ1-3	CASSLTGGLNTIYF	TGTGCCAGCAGTTTAACCGGGGGGCTGAACACCATATATTTT
TRBV15	-	-	TRBJ2-1	CATSPLSLTNNEQFF	TGTGCCACCAGCCCTTTGTCCTTAACCAACAATGAGCAGTTCTTC
TRBV9	-	-	TRBJ2-3	CASSQGGADTQYF	TGTGCCAGCAGCCAAGGGGGGGCAGATACGCAGTATTTT
TRBV7-2	-	TRBD1	TRBJ1-5	CASSHWTGDQPQHF	TGTGCCAGCAGCCACTGGACAGGGGATCAGCCCCAGCATTTT
TRBV28	-	-	TRBJ2-7	CAIGDEQYF	TGTGCCATCGGGGACGAGCAGTACTTC
TRBV6-5	-	-	TRBJ2-3	CASSNPGGTDTQYF	TGTGCCAGCAGTAACCCAGGCGGCACAGATACGCAGTATTTT
TRBV7-8	-	TRBD2	TRBJ2-1	CASSFAGGSEQFF	TGTGCCAGCAGCTTCGCGGGGGGCAGCGAGCAGTTCTTC
TRBV28	-	-	TRBJ1-1	CASSLMDNTEAFF	TGTGCCAGCAGTTTAATGGATAACACTGAAGCTTTCTTT
TRBV5-1	-	TRBD2	TRBJ2-3	CASSRRAGVVVDTQYF	TGCGCCAGCAGCAGGAGAGCGGGAGTCGTCGTAGATACGCAGTATTTT
TRBV7-9	-	-	TRBJ2-7	CASSNRRDPNYEQYF	TGTGCCAGCAGCAATCGCCGGGATCCCAACTACGAGCAGTACTTC
TRBV2	-	-	TRBJ1-5	CASSTSINQPQHF	TGTGCCAGCAGTACAAGTATTAATCAGCCCCAGCATTTT
TRBV6-5	-	-	TRBJ1-2	CASSFGASWGYTF	TGTGCCAGCAGTTTCGGGGCCTCCTGGGGCTACACCTTC
TRBV29-1	-	TRBD2	TRBJ2-3	CSVAGTSGSNTQYF	TGCAGCGTTGCCGGGACTAGCGGGAGTAATACGCAGTATTTT
TRBV6-2/TRBV6-3	-	TRBD2	TRBJ2-1	CASSAGTSGREQFF	TGTGCCAGCAGCGCCGGGACTAGCGGGAGAGAGCAGTTCTTC
TRBV4-1	-	-	TRBJ2-3	CASSQGTMGDTQYF	TGCGCCAGCAGCCAAGGGACCATGGGGGATACGCAGTATTTT
TRBV15	-	TRBD1	TRBJ2-1	CATSSTTGEVGNEQFF	TGTGCCACCAGCAGCACTACAGGGGAAGTGGGCAATGAGCAGTTCTTC
TRBV19	-	-	TRBJ2-7	CASTSRGAYEQYF	TGTGCCAGTACCTCGAGGGGGGCCTACGAGCAGTACTTC
TRBV12-3/TRBV12-4	-	-	TRBJ2-7	CASSISYEQYF	TGTGCCAGCAGCATATCCTACGAGCAGTACTTC
TRBV6-2/TRBV6-3	-	TRBD2	TRBJ2-2	CASSYSLAGDSTGELFF	TGTGCCAGCAGTTACTCATTAGCGGGAGATTCCACCGGGGAGCTGTTTTTT
TRBV14	-	TRBD2	TRBJ2-1	CASSQELAYNNEQFF	TGTGCCAGCAGCCAAGAACTAGCGTACAACAATGAGCAGTTCTTC
TRBV28	once	TRBD2	TRBJ2-7	CASTLVGLAGGPIQYEQYF	TGTGCCAGCACCTTGGTTGGGCTAGCGGGAGGGCCAATACAATACGAGCAGTACTTC